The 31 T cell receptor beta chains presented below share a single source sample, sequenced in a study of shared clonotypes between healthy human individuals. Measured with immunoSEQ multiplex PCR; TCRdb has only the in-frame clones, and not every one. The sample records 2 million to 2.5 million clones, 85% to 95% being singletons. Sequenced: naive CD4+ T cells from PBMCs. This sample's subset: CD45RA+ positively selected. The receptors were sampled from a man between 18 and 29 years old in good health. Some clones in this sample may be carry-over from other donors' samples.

CDR3 in amino acids: CASSTFGQGIRGANVLTF. CDR3 sequence (DNA): TGTGCCAGCAGTACCTTCGGACAGGGGATTCGTGGGGCCAACGTCCTGACTTTC. The V and J genes are TRBV27 and TRBJ2-6; 9 nucleotides match TRBD1. Per the germline V gene, CDR1 is MNHEY and CDR2 is SMNVEV (reference sequence). CDR3 length: 18 residues. After removal of 5 bases from V and 3 bases from J, the junction contained 11 bases not matched to a gene. Filled out from reference TRBV27 and TRBJ2-6, the complete variable domain reads EAQVTQNPRYLITVTGKKLTVTCSQNMNHEYMSWYRQDPGLGLRQIYYSMNVEVTDKGDVPEGYKVSRKEKRNFPLILESPSPNQTSLYFCASSTFGQGIRGANVLTFGAGSRLTVL.

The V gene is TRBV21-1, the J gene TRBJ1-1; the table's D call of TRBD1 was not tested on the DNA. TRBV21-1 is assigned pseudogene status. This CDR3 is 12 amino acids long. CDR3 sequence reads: CASSIIQGGAFF. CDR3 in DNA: TGTGCCAGCAGCATTATTCAAGGGGGAGCTTTCTTT.

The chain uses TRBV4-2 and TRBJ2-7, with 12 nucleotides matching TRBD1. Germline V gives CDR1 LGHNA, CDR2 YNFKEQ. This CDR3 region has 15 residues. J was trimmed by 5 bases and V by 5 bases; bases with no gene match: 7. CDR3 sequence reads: CASSRGGTGGDEQYF. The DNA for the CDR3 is TGTGCCAGCAGCAGGGGAGGGACAGGGGGCGACGAGCAGTACTTC.

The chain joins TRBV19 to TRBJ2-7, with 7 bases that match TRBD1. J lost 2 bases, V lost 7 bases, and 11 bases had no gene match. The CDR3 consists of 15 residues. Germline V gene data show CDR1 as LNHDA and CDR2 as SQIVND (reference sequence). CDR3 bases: TGTGCCAGTACCAAATCCTCCGGACAGGCCTACGAGCAGTACTTC. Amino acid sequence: CASTKSSGQAYEQYF.

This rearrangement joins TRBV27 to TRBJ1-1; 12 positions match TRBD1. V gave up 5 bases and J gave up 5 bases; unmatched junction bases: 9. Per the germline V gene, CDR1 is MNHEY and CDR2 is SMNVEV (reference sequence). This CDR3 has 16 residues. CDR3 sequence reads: CASSPGTGGARTEAFF. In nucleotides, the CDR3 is TGTGCCAGCAGTCCAGGGACAGGGGGCGCGAGGACTGAAGCTTTCTTT.

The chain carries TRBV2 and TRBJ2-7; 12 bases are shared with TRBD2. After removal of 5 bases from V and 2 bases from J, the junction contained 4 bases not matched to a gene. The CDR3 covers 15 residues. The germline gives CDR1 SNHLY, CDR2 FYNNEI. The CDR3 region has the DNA TGTGCCAGCAGTCCCCTAGCGGGAGGGCCCTACGAGCAGTACTTC. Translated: CASSPLAGGPYEQYF.

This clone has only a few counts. DNA for the CDR3: TGTGCCAGCAAGTACAGGGATGGAGGCAATCAGCCCCAGCATTTT. Translating gives CASKYRDGGNQPQHF. The chain is built from TRBV6-5 and TRBJ1-5; a possible D gene is TRBD1 (6 bases). Per the germline V gene, CDR1 is MNHEY and CDR2 is SVGAGI. The CDR3 covers 15 residues. Trimming shortened V by 7 bases and J by 2 bases, and 15 bases separated the two germline ends.

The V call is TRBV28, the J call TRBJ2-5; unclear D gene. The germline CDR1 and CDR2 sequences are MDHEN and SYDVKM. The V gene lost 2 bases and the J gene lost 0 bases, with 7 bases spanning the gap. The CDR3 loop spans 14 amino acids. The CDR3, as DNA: TGTGCCAGCAGTTTACCCGGGTACCAAGAGACCCAGTACTTC. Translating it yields CASSLPGYQETQYF.

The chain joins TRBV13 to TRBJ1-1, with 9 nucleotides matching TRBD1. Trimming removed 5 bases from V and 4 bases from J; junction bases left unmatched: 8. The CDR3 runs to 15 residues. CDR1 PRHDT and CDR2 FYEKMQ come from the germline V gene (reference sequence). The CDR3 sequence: CASSRDRARGTEAFF. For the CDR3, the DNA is TGTGCCAGCAGCCGGGACAGGGCCAGGGGCACTGAAGCTTTCTTT.

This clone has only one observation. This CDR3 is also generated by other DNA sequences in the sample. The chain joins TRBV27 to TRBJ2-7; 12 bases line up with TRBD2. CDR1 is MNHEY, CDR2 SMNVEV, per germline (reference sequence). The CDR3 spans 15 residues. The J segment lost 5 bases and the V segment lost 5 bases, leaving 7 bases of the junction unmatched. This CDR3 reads CASSPRLAGAHEQYF. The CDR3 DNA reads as TGTGCCAGCAGTCCCCGACTAGCGGGAGCACACGAGCAGTACTTC.

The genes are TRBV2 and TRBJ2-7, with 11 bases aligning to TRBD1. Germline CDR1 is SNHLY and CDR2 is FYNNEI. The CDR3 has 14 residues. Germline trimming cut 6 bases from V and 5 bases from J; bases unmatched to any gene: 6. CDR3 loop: CASSRDRGMDEQYF. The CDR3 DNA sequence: TGTGCCAGCAGCCGGGACAGGGGGATGGACGAGCAGTACTTC.

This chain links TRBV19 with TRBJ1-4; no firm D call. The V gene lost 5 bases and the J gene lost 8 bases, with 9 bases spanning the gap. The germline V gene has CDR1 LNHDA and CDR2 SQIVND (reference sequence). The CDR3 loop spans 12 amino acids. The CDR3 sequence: CASSGQHEKLFF. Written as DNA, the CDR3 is TGTGCCAGTAGTGGGCAGCACGAAAAACTGTTTTTT.

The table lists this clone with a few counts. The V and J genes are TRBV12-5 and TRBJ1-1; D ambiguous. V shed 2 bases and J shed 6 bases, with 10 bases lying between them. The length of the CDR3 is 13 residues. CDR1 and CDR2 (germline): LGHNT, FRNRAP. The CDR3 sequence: CASGLSNTPEAFF. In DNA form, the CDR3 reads TGTGCTAGTGGTTTGTCCAATACCCCTGAAGCTTTCTTT.

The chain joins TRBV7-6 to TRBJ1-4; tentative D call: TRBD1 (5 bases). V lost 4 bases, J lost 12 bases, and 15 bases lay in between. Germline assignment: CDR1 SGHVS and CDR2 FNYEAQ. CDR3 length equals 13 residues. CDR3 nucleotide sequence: TGTGCCAGCAGCTCCCAGGGTGGGTCGCAACTGTTTTTT. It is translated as CASSSQGGSQLFF.

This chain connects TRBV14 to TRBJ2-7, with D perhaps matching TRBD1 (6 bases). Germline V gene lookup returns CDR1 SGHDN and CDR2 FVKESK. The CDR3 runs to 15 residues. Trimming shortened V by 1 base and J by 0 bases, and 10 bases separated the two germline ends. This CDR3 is CASSQALDSSYEQYF. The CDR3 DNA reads TGTGCCAGCAGCCAAGCTTTGGACAGCTCCTACGAGCAGTACTTC.

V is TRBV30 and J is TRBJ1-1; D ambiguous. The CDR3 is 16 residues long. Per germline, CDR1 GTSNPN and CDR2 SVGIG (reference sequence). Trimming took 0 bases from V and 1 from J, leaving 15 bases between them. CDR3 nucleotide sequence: TGTGCCTGGAGTGTACTGGGGTTCACCCAGAACACTGAAGCTTTCTTT. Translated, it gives CAWSVLGFTQNTEAFF.

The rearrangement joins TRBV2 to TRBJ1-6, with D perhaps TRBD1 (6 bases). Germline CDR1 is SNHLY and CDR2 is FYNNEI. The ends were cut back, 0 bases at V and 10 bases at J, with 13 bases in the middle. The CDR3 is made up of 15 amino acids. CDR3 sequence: CASSEAQQGGSPLHF. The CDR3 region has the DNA TGTGCCAGCAGTGAAGCGCAACAGGGTGGATCACCCCTCCACTTT. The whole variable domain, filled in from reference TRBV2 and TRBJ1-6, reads EPEVTQTPSHQVTQMGQEVILRCVPISNHLYFYWYRQILGQKVEFLVSFYNNEISEKSEIFDDQFSVERPDGSNFTLKIRSTKLEDSAMYFCASSEAQQGGSPLHFGNGTRLTVT.

CDR3 nucleotide sequence: TGTGCCAGCACCCTCGGGACAGGTAATTACGAGCAGTACTTC. Amino acids: CASTLGTGNYEQYF. The chain links TRBV2 to TRBJ2-7, with TRBD1 matching 8 bases. CDR1 is SNHLY, CDR2 FYNNEI, per germline. There are 14 residues in the CDR3. V was clipped by 7 bases and J by 4 bases; unmatched bases: 9. Full variable domain (missing parts from reference TRBV2 and TRBJ2-7): EPEVTQTPSHQVTQMGQEVILRCVPISNHLYFYWYRQILGQKVEFLVSFYNNEISEKSEIFDDQFSVERPDGSNFTLKIRSTKLEDSAMYFCASTLGTGNYEQYFGPGTRLTVT.

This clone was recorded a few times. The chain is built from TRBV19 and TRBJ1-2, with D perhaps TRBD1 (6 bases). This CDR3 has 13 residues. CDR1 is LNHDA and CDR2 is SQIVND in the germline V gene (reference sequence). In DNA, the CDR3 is TGTGTGACGCACGGACAGAGGTACTATGGCTACACCTTC. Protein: CVTHGQRYYGYTF.

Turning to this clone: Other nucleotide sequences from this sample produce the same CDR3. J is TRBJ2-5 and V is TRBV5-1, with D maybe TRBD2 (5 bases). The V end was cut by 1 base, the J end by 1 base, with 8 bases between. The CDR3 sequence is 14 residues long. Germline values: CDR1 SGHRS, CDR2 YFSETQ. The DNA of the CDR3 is TGCGCCAGCAGCTTGACGGGGTCCCAAGAGACCCAGTACTTC. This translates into CASSLTGSQETQYF.

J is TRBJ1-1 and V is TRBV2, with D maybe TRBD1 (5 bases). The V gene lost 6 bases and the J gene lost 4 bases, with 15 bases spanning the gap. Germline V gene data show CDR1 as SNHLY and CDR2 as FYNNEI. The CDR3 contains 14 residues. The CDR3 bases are TGTGCCAGCAGACCCACCCCCGGGGGCACTGAAGCTTTCTTT. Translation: CASRPTPGGTEAFF.

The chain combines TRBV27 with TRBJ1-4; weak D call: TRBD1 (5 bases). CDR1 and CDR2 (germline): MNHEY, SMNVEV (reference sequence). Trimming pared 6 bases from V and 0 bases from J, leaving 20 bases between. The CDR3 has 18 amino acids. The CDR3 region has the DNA TGTGCCAGCAGCCTGCGGCATCGGATGGGGGCAACTAATGAAAAACTGTTTTTT. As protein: CASSLRHRMGATNEKLFF. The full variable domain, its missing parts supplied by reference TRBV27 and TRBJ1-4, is EAQVTQNPRYLITVTGKKLTVTCSQNMNHEYMSWYRQDPGLGLRQIYYSMNVEVTDKGDVPEGYKVSRKEKRNFPLILESPSPNQTSLYFCASSLRHRMGATNEKLFFGSGTQLSVL.

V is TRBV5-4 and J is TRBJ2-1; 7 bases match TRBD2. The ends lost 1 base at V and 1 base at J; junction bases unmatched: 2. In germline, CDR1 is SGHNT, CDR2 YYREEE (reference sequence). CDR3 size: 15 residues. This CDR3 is CASSLTSASYNEQFF. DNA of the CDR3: TGTGCCAGCAGCTTGACTAGCGCATCCTACAATGAGCAGTTCTTC.

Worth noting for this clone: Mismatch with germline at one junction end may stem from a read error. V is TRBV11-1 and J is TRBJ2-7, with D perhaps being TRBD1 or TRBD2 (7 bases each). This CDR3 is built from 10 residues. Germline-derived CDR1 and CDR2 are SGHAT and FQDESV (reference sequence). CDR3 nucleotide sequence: TGCTCAGGGGGGGACCACGAGCAGTACTTC. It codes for CSGGDHEQYF.

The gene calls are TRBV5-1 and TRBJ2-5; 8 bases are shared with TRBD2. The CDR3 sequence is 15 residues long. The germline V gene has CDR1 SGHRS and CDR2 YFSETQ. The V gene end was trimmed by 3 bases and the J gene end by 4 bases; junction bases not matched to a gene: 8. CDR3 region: CASSSLGTSPETQYF. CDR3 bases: TGCGCCAGCAGCTCTCTGGGGACTAGTCCAGAGACCCAGTACTTC.

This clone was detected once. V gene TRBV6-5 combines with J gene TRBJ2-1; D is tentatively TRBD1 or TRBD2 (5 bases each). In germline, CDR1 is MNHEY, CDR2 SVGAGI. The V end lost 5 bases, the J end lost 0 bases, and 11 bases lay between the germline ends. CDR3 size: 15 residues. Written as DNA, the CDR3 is TGTGCCAGCAGTCCCCCCGGGACCTCCTACAATGAGCAGTTCTTC. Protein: CASSPPGTSYNEQFF.

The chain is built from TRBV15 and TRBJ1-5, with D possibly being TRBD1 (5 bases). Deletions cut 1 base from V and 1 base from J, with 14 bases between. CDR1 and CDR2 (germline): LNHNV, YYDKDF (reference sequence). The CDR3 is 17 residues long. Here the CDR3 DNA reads TGTGCCACCAGCAGAGGGAGGTCCGAGGGGAGCAATCAGCCCCAGCATTTT. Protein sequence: CATSRGRSEGSNQPQHF.

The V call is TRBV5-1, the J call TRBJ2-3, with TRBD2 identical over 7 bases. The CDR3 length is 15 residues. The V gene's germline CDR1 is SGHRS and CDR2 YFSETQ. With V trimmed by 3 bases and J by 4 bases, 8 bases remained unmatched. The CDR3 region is CASSSGGRAADTQYF. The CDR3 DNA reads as TGCGCCAGCAGCTCGGGGGGTAGGGCCGCAGATACGCAGTATTTT.

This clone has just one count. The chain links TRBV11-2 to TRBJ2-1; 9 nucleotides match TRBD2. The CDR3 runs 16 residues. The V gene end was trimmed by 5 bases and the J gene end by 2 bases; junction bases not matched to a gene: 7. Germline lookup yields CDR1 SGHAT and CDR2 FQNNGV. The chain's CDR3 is CASSLSGSAPYNEQFF. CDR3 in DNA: TGTGCCAGCAGCCTTAGCGGGAGTGCCCCCTACAATGAGCAGTTCTTC.

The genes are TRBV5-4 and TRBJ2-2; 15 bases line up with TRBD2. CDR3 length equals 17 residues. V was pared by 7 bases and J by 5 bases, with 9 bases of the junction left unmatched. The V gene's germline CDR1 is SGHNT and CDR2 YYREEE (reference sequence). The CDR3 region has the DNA TGTGCCAGCTCCGGACTAGCGGGAGGGCCCGGAACCGGGGAGCTGTTTTTT. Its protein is CASSGLAGGPGTGELFF.

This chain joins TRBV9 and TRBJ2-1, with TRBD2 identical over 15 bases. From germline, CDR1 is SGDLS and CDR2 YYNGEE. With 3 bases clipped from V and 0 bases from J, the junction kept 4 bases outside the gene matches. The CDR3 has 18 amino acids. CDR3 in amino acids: CASSGTSGRESSYNEQFF. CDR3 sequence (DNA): TGTGCCAGCAGCGGGACTAGCGGGAGGGAAAGCTCCTACAATGAGCAGTTCTTC.